Each of the 12 T cell receptor beta chains below was sequenced from the same sample in a study of CD8 T cells in Susac syndrome (dated by TCRdb to about 2019). Receptors were amplified or captured by the immunoSEQ multiplex PCR assay. RNA was extracted with the RNeasy kit and roughly 0.45 to 1 ug was reverse transcribed using random hexamers. TCRdb trimmed the raw reads at Q25, called clones with MiXCR and kept productive beta chains. Entries are consolidated by CDR3 protein sequence, retaining the most common genes and DNA. This sample has 120,000 or so distinct CDR3 sequences in its table, and roughly 94% of those were observed once. The top ten clonotypes cover 0.25% to 0.3% of the sample. Sequencing was performed on CD8+ T cells from PBMCs. These receptors all come from a human donor with Susac syndrome.

This sequence joins TRBV12-3 or TRBV12-4 and TRBJ1-2; no firm D call. The CDR3 has 13 residues. With 8 bases removed from V and 0 bases from J, the gap between germline ends came to 10 bases. The CDR3, as DNA: TGTGCCAGCGGCGCGGAACCTAACTATGGCTACACCTTC. Its translation is CASGAEPNYGYTF.

This chain joins TRBV5-1 and TRBJ2-3, with TRBD1 as a possible D gene (6 bases). This CDR3 comprises 15 residues. The V and J ends lost 3 bases and 0 bases respectively, with 11 bases between them. CDR1 and CDR2 (germline): SGHRS, YFSETQ. The CDR3 spells CASSYGTTSTDTQYF. The CDR3 DNA sequence: TGCGCCAGCAGCTACGGGACAACTAGCACAGATACGCAGTATTTT.

This clonotype was seen only once. The gene calls are TRBV3-1 and TRBJ2-1; 7 bases map to TRBD2. The CDR3 length is 15 residues. After removal of 3 bases from V and 8 bases from J, the junction contained 10 bases not matched to a gene. Germline values: CDR1 LGHDT, CDR2 YNNKEL (reference sequence). The CDR3 region has the DNA TGTGCCAGCAGCCAGTCCCTAGCGGCTGGCGATGAGCAGTTCTTC. Translating it yields CASSQSLAAGDEQFF.

The rearrangement links TRBV13 to TRBJ2-5, with 9 bases that match TRBD1. Germline CDR1 is PRHDT and CDR2 is FYEKMQ (reference sequence). V trimming: 5 bases; J trimming: 4 bases; junction bases outside the gene matches: 5. CDR3 length: 14 amino acids. The CDR3 DNA follows: TGTGCCAGCAGCAGAATGGACAGGGGAGAGACCCAGTACTTC. It translates to CASSRMDRGETQYF. The variable domain in full, with the rest retrieved from reference TRBV13 and TRBJ2-5, is AAGVIQSPRHLIKEKRETATLKCYPIPRHDTVYWYQQGPGQDPQFLISFYEKMQSDKGSIPDRFSAQQFSDYHSELNMSSLELGDSALYFCASSRMDRGETQYFGPGTRLLVL.

This clonotype was seen a handful of times. The J gene is TRBJ2-7, the V gene TRBV29-1; 8 bases match TRBD1. CDR1 and CDR2 (germline): SQVTM, ANQGSEA. The CDR3 runs to 15 residues. J lost 6 bases, V lost 0 bases, and 10 bases had no gene match. The CDR3 DNA is TGCAGCGTTGAAGATCGAAGGGGACAGGATCGCGAGCAGTACTTC. Translation gives CSVEDRRGQDREQYF.

V gene TRBV9 combines with J gene TRBJ2-3; D uncertain. Germline V gene data show CDR1 as SGDLS and CDR2 as YYNGEE. With 0 bases removed from V and 0 bases from J, the gap between germline ends came to 5 bases. The CDR3 has 14 residues. The CDR3 loop reads CASSVEPSTDTQYF. The CDR3 nucleotides are TGTGCCAGCAGCGTAGAGCCCAGCACAGATACGCAGTATTTT.

The chain has TRBV12-3 or TRBV12-4 and TRBJ2-5; TRBD1 matches at 7 bases. Trimming took 6 bases from V and 5 from J; bases not matched to a gene: 9. This CDR3 spans 14 amino acids. The CDR3 sequence is CASSSRQGWETQYF. CDR3 coding DNA: TGTGCCAGCAGCTCCAGACAGGGATGGGAGACCCAGTACTTC.

The chain combines TRBV2 with TRBJ2-3, with D possibly being TRBD2 (5 bases). The germline CDR1 and CDR2 sequences are SNHLY and FYNNEI. The CDR3 spans 15 residues. V shed 1 base and J shed 6 bases, with 14 bases lying between them. CDR3 loop: CASSEEASTGDTQYF. The CDR3 DNA is TGTGCCAGCAGTGAAGAAGCTAGTACGGGGGATACGCAGTATTTT.

V gene TRBV10-3 combines with J gene TRBJ2-2, with D maybe TRBD1 (6 bases). With 7 bases removed from V and 6 bases from J, the gap between germline ends came to 9 bases. Germline V gene data show CDR1 as ENHRY and CDR2 as SYGVKD. This CDR3 has 12 amino acids. The CDR3 coding sequence is TGTGCCATCAACGAGGGGGCCGGGGAGCTGTTTTTT. Amino acid sequence: CAINEGAGELFF.

This chain joins TRBV27 and TRBJ2-6; no clear D gene. CDR1 and CDR2 (germline): MNHEY, SMNVEV (reference sequence). This CDR3 spans 15 amino acids. V was cut by 4 bases and J by 2 bases, with 9 bases left in between. CDR3 coding DNA: TGTGCCAGCAGTTCCCGCGATGCTGGGGCCAACGTCCTGACTTTC. This sequence encodes CASSSRDAGANVLTF.

This chain connects TRBV7-8 to TRBJ2-7; 8 bases map to TRBD2. Germline lookup yields CDR1 SGHVS and CDR2 FQNEAQ. Trimming removed 1 base from V and 0 bases from J; junction bases left unmatched: 11. CDR3 size: 18 residues. The CDR3 DNA follows: TGTGCCAGCAGCTTAGTAGCGGGGTCCCCACTCTTCTCCTACGAGCAGTACTTC. Translated: CASSLVAGSPLFSYEQYF.

V and J are TRBV27 and TRBJ2-1; D not certain. V gave up 6 bases and J gave up 0 bases, with 12 bases separating them. The CDR3 extends over 15 amino acids. Germline assignment: CDR1 MNHEY and CDR2 SMNVEV (reference sequence). The CDR3 DNA reads as TGTGCCAGCAGCATTACTACGAGCTCCTACAATGAGCAGTTCTTC. Protein product: CASSITTSSYNEQFF.